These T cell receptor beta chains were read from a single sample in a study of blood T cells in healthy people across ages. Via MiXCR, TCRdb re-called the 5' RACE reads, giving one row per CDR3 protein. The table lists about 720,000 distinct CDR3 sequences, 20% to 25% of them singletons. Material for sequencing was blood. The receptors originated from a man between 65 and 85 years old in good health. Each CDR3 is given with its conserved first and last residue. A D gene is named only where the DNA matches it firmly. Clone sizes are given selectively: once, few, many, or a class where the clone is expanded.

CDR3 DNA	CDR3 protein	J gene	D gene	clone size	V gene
TGTGCCAGCAGTACCGGCATAAGCTCCTATAATTCACCCCTCCACTTT	CASSTGISSYNSPLHF	TRBJ1-6	.	few	TRBV7-2
TGCAGTGCTAGAGACCCTAGGGGGACTTATGGCTACACCTTC	CSARDPRGTYGYTF	TRBJ1-2	.	few	TRBV20-1
TGTGCCATCAGTGGAGGGGGGGATCAGCCCCAGCATTTT	CAISGGGDQPQHF	TRBJ1-5	.	few	TRBV10-3
TGTGCCAGCAGCTTAGAGGGACTAGCTGGGGATGAGCAGTTCTTC	CASSLEGLAGDEQFF	TRBJ2-1	TRBD2	few	TRBV7-2
TGTGCCAGCAGTTACTCGAAACTAGACAACAATGAGCAGTTCTTC	CASSYSKLDNNEQFF	TRBJ2-1	.	.	TRBV6-2/TRBV6-3
TGTGCCAGTAGTATCTCCAGGGGGATGAGCACAGATACGCAGTATTTT	CASSISRGMSTDTQYF	TRBJ2-3	TRBD1	.	TRBV19
TGTGCCAGCAGCGGAGGACAGGGGAGTTGGAATTCTCTCGGAAACACCATATATTTT	CASSGGQGSWNSLGNTIYF	TRBJ1-3	TRBD1	.	TRBV9
TGTGCCAGCAGCTTAGATCTTTCCCGCACTGAAGCTTTCTTT	CASSLDLSRTEAFF	TRBJ1-1	.	.	TRBV11-2
TGTGCCAGCAGCGTAGGGACAGGTCAAGAGACCCAGTACTTC	CASSVGTGQETQYF	TRBJ2-5	TRBD1	many	TRBV9
TGTGCCAGCAGTTCTAGGAGGGCAGGTGAGCAGTACTTC	CASSSRRAGEQYF	TRBJ2-5	.	.	TRBV3-1
TGCGCCAGCAGCCATAGCGGACGCACAGATACGCAGTATTTT	CASSHSGRTDTQYF	TRBJ2-3	.	.	TRBV5-1
TGTGCCAGCAGCCCTACCGGGCTAATACGAACCGGGGAGCTGTTTTTT	CASSPTGLIRTGELFF	TRBJ2-2	.	.	TRBV7-9
TGCAGCGCCGAAGGACTAGCGGGAGGTGAGCAGTTCTTC	CSAEGLAGGEQFF	TRBJ2-1	TRBD2	few	TRBV29-1
TGCAGTGCTCTATCAGGTACTGAAGCTTTCTTT	CSALSGTEAFF	TRBJ1-1	.	few	TRBV20-1
TGTGCCAGCTCACCGGGACTGTCTGTGTGCGAAGCTTTCTTT	CASSPGLSVCEAFF	TRBJ1-1	.	.	TRBV18
TGTGCCAGCAGTAAAGGACTAGCGGGGGTGAATGAGCAGTTCTTC	CASSKGLAGVNEQFF	TRBJ2-1	TRBD2	.	TRBV12-3/TRBV12-4
TGTGCCAGCAGTACAGGGGTTGAGCAGTTCTTC	CASSTGVEQFF	TRBJ2-1	TRBD1	.	TRBV25-1
TGCGCCAGCAGCCTCGGACTAGGGGACATTCAGTACTTC	CASSLGLGDIQYF	TRBJ2-4	TRBD2	.	TRBV5-1
TGTGCCAGCAGCGGTAGCCCCGGACTAGCGGTTTCCACAGATACGCAGTATTTT	CASSGSPGLAVSTDTQYF	TRBJ2-3	TRBD2	.	TRBV7-9
TGTGCCAGCAGCAAATATGGCCCCGGGAGATTGGCGCAGTATTTT	CASSKYGPGRLAQYF	TRBJ2-3	.	.	TRBV21-1
TGTGCCAGCAGCGTATTCGGAGGAGTAGCGGGAGGGGGGGTCGCAGATACGCAGTATTTT	CASSVFGGVAGGGVADTQYF	TRBJ2-3	TRBD2	few	TRBV9
TGCGCCAGCAGCCCTGGCCAGGGGGTCGGTGAAGCTTTCTTT	CASSPGQGVGEAFF	TRBJ1-1	TRBD1	few	TRBV5-1
TGTGCCAGTAGCTTATTGGAAAGGGCCAACGTCCTGACTTTC	CASSLLERANVLTF	TRBJ2-6	.	.	TRBV11-2
TGTGCCAGCAGTGAATGGGGGGGAACCTTATACAATGAGCAGTTCTTC	CASSEWGGTLYNEQFF	TRBJ2-1	TRBD2	few	TRBV2
TGCGCCAGCAGCTTGGGGACTAGCGGGGGGCCACAAAAAGAGACCCAGTACTTC	CASSLGTSGGPQKETQYF	TRBJ2-5	TRBD2	few	TRBV5-1
TGTGCCAGCAGCTTGTTAGCGGGGGTCCTCCAAGAGACCCAGTACTTC	CASSLLAGVLQETQYF	TRBJ2-5	TRBD2	few	TRBV5-6
TGCAGTGCCCGCAGGGGAGAGGAGACCCAGTACTTC	CSARRGEETQYF	TRBJ2-5	.	few	TRBV20-1
TGCAGTGCTAGTGCAGGGGGGCAGCCCCAGCATTTT	CSASAGGQPQHF	TRBJ1-5	TRBD1	.	TRBV20-1
TGTGCCAGCAGCTTAGCGGCCCGTCGGGGGTCACCGCAGGGCTACACCTTC	CASSLAARRGSPQGYTF	TRBJ1-2	.	once	TRBV7-6
TGCAGTGCTAGAGCAACGGGGACAGATACGCAGTATTTT	CSARATGTDTQYF	TRBJ2-3	.	.	TRBV20-1
TGCGCCAGCGGGGAAGGGCGTGAAAAACTGTTTTTT	CASGEGREKLFF	TRBJ1-4	.	.	TRBV10-2
TGCAGCGTTGGATCCCTAGCGGGAGATGAGACCCAGTACTTC	CSVGSLAGDETQYF	TRBJ2-5	TRBD2	.	TRBV29-1
TGCGCCAGCAGCCAAGATGGGGGGACAGGGGGGATCACAGATACGCAGTATTTT	CASSQDGGTGGITDTQYF	TRBJ2-3	TRBD1	.	TRBV4-1
TGTGCCAGCAGTAGAGTCCCGACAGGGGGCTACGAGCAGTACTTC	CASSRVPTGGYEQYF	TRBJ2-7	TRBD1	.	TRBV12-3/TRBV12-4
TGTGCCAGTACTAAGATCTCTGGAAACACCATATATTTT	CASTKISGNTIYF	TRBJ1-3	.	.	TRBV12-3/TRBV12-4
TGTGCCAGCACCACGACCGGACTACCCTACGAGCAGTACTTC	CASTTTGLPYEQYF	TRBJ2-7	.	.	TRBV11-2
TGTGCCAGCAGTTTTAGGTCAGGAATCACAGATACGCAGTATTTT	CASSFRSGITDTQYF	TRBJ2-3	.	few	TRBV28
TGTGCCAGCAAGGACAGGGCTGGCAAAAACATTCAGTACTTC	CASKDRAGKNIQYF	TRBJ2-4	TRBD1	.	TRBV7-2
TGTGCCAGCAGTTTCATGGGGGTGCTAGCCAAAAACATTCAGTACTTC	CASSFMGVLAKNIQYF	TRBJ2-4	.	few	TRBV28
TGCAGTGCTCCCCTATCTTCCAGCGGGCGTAGCACAGATACGCAGTATTTT	CSAPLSSSGRSTDTQYF	TRBJ2-3	.	.	TRBV20-1
TGCAGTGCTAGAGATCAAGGGGCGACCTATAGCAATCAGCCCCAGCATTTT	CSARDQGATYSNQPQHF	TRBJ1-5	.	.	TRBV20-1
TGCAGTGCTAAGGACAGCCTTGAAGCTTTCTTT	CSAKDSLEAFF	TRBJ1-1	.	few	TRBV20-1
TGTGCCAGCAGCTCGGGTCGACTAGCGGGGTCTGGTCCTTGGGAGACCCAGTACTTC	CASSSGRLAGSGPWETQYF	TRBJ2-5	TRBD2	.	TRBV11-2
TGCAGCGTTGCTTCGGTTATCGGGGGCTACACCTTC	CSVASVIGGYTF	TRBJ1-2	.	few	TRBV29-1
TGCGCCAGCAGTGTAAGAGGGGTCACCACAGATACGCAGTATTTT	CASSVRGVTTDTQYF	TRBJ2-3	.	few	TRBV10-1
TGTGCCAGCAGCCGAGCTAGAGCTCAAGAGACCCAGTACTTC	CASSRARAQETQYF	TRBJ2-5	.	.	TRBV4-2
TGCGCCAGCACATGGGTGACGAGCACAGATACGCAGTATTTT	CASTWVTSTDTQYF	TRBJ2-3	.	.	TRBV5-1
TGCGCCAGCAGCCAAGATAGCGGGAGGGATCGAGATACGCAGTATTTT	CASSQDSGRDRDTQYF	TRBJ2-3	TRBD2	many	TRBV4-3
TGTGCCAGTAGTATCACTCGGGACGGGGGGCGTGCTTTCTTT	CASSITRDGGRAFF	TRBJ1-1	.	.	TRBV19
TGTGCCACCAGTGGTGGAAACGAGCAGTACTTC	CATSGGNEQYF	TRBJ2-7	.	.	TRBV24-1
TGTGCCAGCAGTCCTAGTTTCGCCCCCACAGTAGAGGAAGAGACCCAGTACTTC	CASSPSFAPTVEEETQYF	TRBJ2-5	.	few	TRBV4-2
TGTGCCAGCAGCCCTATAGCGAGATACACAGATACGCAGTATTTT	CASSPIARYTDTQYF	TRBJ2-3	.	few	TRBV14
TGTGCCAGCAGTTTTGGGGTTGAAAAACTGTTTTTT	CASSFGVEKLFF	TRBJ1-4	.	few	TRBV28
TGCAGTGTTAGACAGGGGGCGGAAAATTCACCCCTCCACTTT	CSVRQGAENSPLHF	TRBJ1-6	TRBD1	few	TRBV20-1
TGCGCCAGCAGCTGGGCAGAGCGGGGGGGACAGAATGAGCAGTTCTTC	CASSWAERGGQNEQFF	TRBJ2-1	TRBD2	few	TRBV5-1
TGCAGTGCTAGTCCACCTCTAGCGGGGGCCCCCACAGATACGCAGTATTTT	CSASPPLAGAPTDTQYF	TRBJ2-3	TRBD2	.	TRBV20-1
TGTGCCATCAGTGAAGGACTAGCGGGGGGGCAAACCTCCTACGAGCAGTACTTC	CAISEGLAGGQTSYEQYF	TRBJ2-7	TRBD2	.	TRBV10-3
TGTGCCAGCAGCTCTCAGGGGGCAGCTGAAAAACTGTTTTTT	CASSSQGAAEKLFF	TRBJ1-4	TRBD1	.	TRBV7-2
TGTGCCTGGAGCTCGGGAGTAGTCACAGATACGCAGTATTTT	CAWSSGVVTDTQYF	TRBJ2-3	.	.	TRBV30